The 5 T cell receptor beta chains given below trace back to one sample, sequenced in a study of CXCR3-negative and CXCR3-positive naive CD8 T cells. Whole-study findings and limits: TRB CDR3 hydrophobicity was greater in CXCR3-positive naive cells than in CXCR3-negative naive cells.

What these receptors recognize is not known. With UMI labels, 5' RACE was used to prepare the TRB cDNA libraries. TCRdb re-called the 5' RACE reads; every CDR3 protein appears as one record, without DNA. This sample lists about 120,000 distinct CDR3 sequences; its ten largest clones have roughly 0.59%. The sequenced sample consisted of naive CXCR3+ CD8+ T cells from blood. As for subset: CD45RO-CCR7+CD27+CD95- naive CD8+ T cells expressing CXCR3 (TNR3+). The receptor source for this set is a human donor in good health. Some clones in this sample may be carry-over from other donors' samples.

V gene TRBV29-1 combines with J gene TRBJ2-3; the TCRdb D gene call, TRBD1, has no DNA to confirm it. The CDR3 runs to 12 residues. Germline lookup yields CDR1 SQVTM and CDR2 ANQGSEA. This CDR3 reads CSGTAYTDTQYF.

The J gene is TRBJ2-7, the V gene TRBV4-2; TCRdb's assignment of TRBD1 cannot be checked, as there is no DNA. Germline V CDR1 and CDR2: LGHNA, YNFKEQ. This CDR3 has 14 residues. The CDR3 spells CASSPVGQGYEQYF.

The chain employs TRBV11-3 and TRBJ2-7; absent DNA, TCRdb's TRBD1 call cannot be checked. There are 15 residues in the CDR3. The germline gives CDR1 SGHNT, CDR2 YENEEA. This CDR3 reads CASSFPGTGFSEQYF.

This chain connects TRBV5-5 to TRBJ1-1. This CDR3 comprises 16 residues. Germline lookup yields CDR1 SGHKS and CDR2 YYEKEE (reference sequence). The CDR3 sequence: CASSLDDTTPNTEAFF.

The chain couples TRBV12-3 or TRBV12-4 to TRBJ2-2; TCRdb outputs TRBD2, but without DNA this stays unchecked. CDR3 length equals 13 residues. The CDR3 here is CASSFSSAGELFF.